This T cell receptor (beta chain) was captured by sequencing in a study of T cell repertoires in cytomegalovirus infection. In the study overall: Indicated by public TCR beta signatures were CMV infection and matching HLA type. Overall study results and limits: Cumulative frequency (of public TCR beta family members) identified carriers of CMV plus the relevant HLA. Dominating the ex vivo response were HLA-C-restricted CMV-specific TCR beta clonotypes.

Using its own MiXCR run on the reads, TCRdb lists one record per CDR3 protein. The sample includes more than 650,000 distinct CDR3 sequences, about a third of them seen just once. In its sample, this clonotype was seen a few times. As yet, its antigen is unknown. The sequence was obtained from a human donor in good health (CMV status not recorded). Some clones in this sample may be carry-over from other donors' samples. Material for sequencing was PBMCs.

The DNA of the CDR3 is TGTGCCAGCTCACCAAAGGACAGCGTGCGCCATGGCTACACCTTC. As protein: CASSPKDSVRHGYTF. The chain links TRBV18 to TRBJ1-2; tentative D call: TRBD1 (6 bases). V dropped 2 bases and J dropped 6 bases, with 16 bases sitting between them. CDR1 KGHSH and CDR2 LQKENI come from the germline V gene. The CDR3 extends over 15 amino acids. The whole variable domain, filled in from reference TRBV18 and TRBJ1-2, reads NAGVMQNPRHLVRRRGQEARLRCSPMKGHSHVYWYRQLPEEGLKFMVYLQKENIIDESGMPKERFSAEFPKEGPSILRIQQVVRGDSAAYFCASSPKDSVRHGYTFGSGTRLTVV.